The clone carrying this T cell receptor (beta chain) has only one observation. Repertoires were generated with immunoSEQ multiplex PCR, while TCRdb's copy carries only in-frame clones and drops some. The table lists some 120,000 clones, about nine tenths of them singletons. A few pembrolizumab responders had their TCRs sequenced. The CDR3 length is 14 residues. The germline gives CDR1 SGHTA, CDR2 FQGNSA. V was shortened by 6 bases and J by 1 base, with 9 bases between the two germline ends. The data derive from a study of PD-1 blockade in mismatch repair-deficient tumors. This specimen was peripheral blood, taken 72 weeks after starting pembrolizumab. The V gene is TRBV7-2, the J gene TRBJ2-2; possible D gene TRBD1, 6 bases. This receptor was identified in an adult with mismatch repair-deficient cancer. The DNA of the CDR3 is TGTGCCAGCAGAGGACAGCAGAACACCGGGGAGCTGTTTTTT. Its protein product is CASRGQQNTGELFF.